A single sample gave rise to the 15 T cell receptor beta chains below, sequenced in a study of T-cell memory formation after mild COVID-19. TCRdb re-derived calls from the 5' RACE reads in MiXCR, one entry per CDR3 protein. The sample contains around 200,000 distinct CDR3 sequences, about 22% of which appear only once. Sequencing input: PBMCs or a T cell subset sorted from them (not recorded which). Receptors were obtained from an adult woman who had mild COVID-19 (a few samples of this study predate the infection). Cell type and time point are not known.

Only a few counts were recorded for this clonotype. The chain couples TRBV10-3 to TRBJ2-7; perhaps D is TRBD1 or TRBD2 (5 bases each). The V end lost 4 bases, the J end lost 0 bases, and 22 bases lay between the germline ends. The germline V gene has CDR1 ENHRY and CDR2 SYGVKD. The length of the CDR3 is 18 residues. The CDR3 DNA follows: TGTGCCATCAGTGCAGGAGGAAGGGGCAGCGAGAGCTCCTACGAGCAGTACTTC. This sequence encodes CAISAGGRGSESSYEQYF.

This clonotype was recorded a few times. V gene TRBV6-5 combines with J gene TRBJ2-5; D is possibly TRBD2 (6 bases). The CDR3 totals 14 residues. The V end lost 8 bases, the J end lost 2 bases, and 15 bases lay between the germline ends. Germline values: CDR1 MNHEY, CDR2 SVGAGI. Written as DNA, the CDR3 is TGTGCCAGCTGTGGAGGGAAGGGACAAGAGACCCAGTACTTC. Its translation: CASCGGKGQETQYF.

This clonotype was found a few times. J is TRBJ2-5 and V is TRBV7-9, with a possible D match to TRBD2 (6 bases). Germline CDR1 reads SEHNR; CDR2 reads FQNEAQ (reference sequence). Trimming pared 4 bases from V and 4 bases from J, leaving 13 bases between. The CDR3 length is 14 residues. In nucleotides, the CDR3 is TGTGCCAGCAGCTCAGCGCGGAGGGGAGAGACCCAGTACTTC. It yields the protein CASSSARRGETQYF.

The table lists this clonotype with a few counts. The V gene is TRBV21-1, the J gene TRBJ1-1; the table assigns TRBD1, which was not confirmed against the DNA. TRBV21-1 is a pseudogene segment. The CDR3 totals 18 residues. The CDR3 loop reads CASTIARQGAWVFAEAFF. CDR3 in DNA: TGTGCCAGCACCATCGCAAGACAGGGGGCTTGGGTTTTCGCTGAAGCTTTCTTT.

This clonotype was seen more than once but under ten times. The DNA of the CDR3 is TGTGCCAGCAGCTACAGGACTAGCGGGAGAGGGAATGAGCAGTTCTTC. It specifies CASSYRTSGRGNEQFF. The genes are TRBV13 and TRBJ2-1; 13 bases fit TRBD2. The V and J ends lost 4 bases and 7 bases, in that order; junction bases with no gene match: 7. This CDR3 comprises 16 residues. The germline CDR1 and CDR2 sequences are PRHDT and FYEKMQ (reference sequence).

The CDR3 sequence is CASSLGDRYNEQFF. In DNA, the CDR3 is TGTGCCAGCAGCTTAGGGGACAGATACAATGAGCAGTTCTTC. The V gene is TRBV7-2, the J gene TRBJ2-1; 7 bases agree with TRBD1. Germline CDR1 reads SGHTA; CDR2 reads FQGNSA. J gave up 4 bases and V 1 base, and 1 base lay outside the gene matches. The CDR3 consists of 14 residues. The variable domain in full, with the rest retrieved from reference TRBV7-2 and TRBJ2-1, is GAGVSQSPSNKVTEKGKDVELRCDPISGHTALYWYRQSLGQGLEFLIYFQGNSAPDKSGLPSDRFSAERTGGSVSTLTIQRTQQEDSAVYLCASSLGDRYNEQFFGPGTRLTVL.

The V and J genes are TRBV9 and TRBJ2-2; 8 positions agree with TRBD2. J gave up 5 bases and V 3 bases, and 6 bases lay outside the gene matches. CDR1 is SGDLS and CDR2 is YYNGEE in the germline V gene. The length of the CDR3 is 15 residues. The CDR3 nucleotides read TGTGCCAGCAGCGCCCAGACTAGCGCAACCGGGGAGCTGTTTTTT. Translated: CASSAQTSATGELFF.

The rearrangement links TRBV19 to TRBJ1-2; TRBD1 aligns across 9 bases. Germline trimming cut 3 bases from V and 5 bases from J; bases unmatched to any gene: 4. The V gene's germline CDR1 is LNHDA and CDR2 SQIVND (reference sequence). The CDR3 extends over 14 amino acids. In DNA form, the CDR3 reads TGTGCCAGTAGTATTTCCGGGACAGGGTATGGCTACACCTTC. Its translation: CASSISGTGYGYTF.

This clonotype was recorded a few times. The rearrangement links TRBV13 to TRBJ2-7; D gene uncertain. Looked up from germline, CDR1 is PRHDT and CDR2 is FYEKMQ (reference sequence). Trimming removed 5 bases from V and 7 bases from J, with 15 bases in between. The CDR3 has 13 amino acids. As DNA, the CDR3 is TGTGCCAGCAGCAGAAGTGCGATAGGGGAGCAGTACTTC. It yields the protein CASSRSAIGEQYF. Using reference TRBV13 and TRBJ2-7 for the parts outside the CDR3, the full variable domain is AAGVIQSPRHLIKEKRETATLKCYPIPRHDTVYWYQQGPGQDPQFLISFYEKMQSDKGSIPDRFSAQQFSDYHSELNMSSLELGDSALYFCASSRSAIGEQYFGPGTRLTVT.

The chain combines TRBV9 with TRBJ2-7, with 7 bases fitting TRBD2. J lost 0 bases, V lost 3 bases, and 3 bases had no gene match. Germline V gene sequence: CDR1 SGDLS, CDR2 YYNGEE. The CDR3 length is 14 residues. The CDR3 loop reads CASSASGYSYEQYF. The CDR3 coding sequence is TGTGCCAGCAGCGCTAGCGGATACTCCTACGAGCAGTACTTC.

This clonotype was seen ten or more times. The V call is TRBV7-9, the J call TRBJ2-1, with 8 positions matching TRBD2. This CDR3 contains 16 residues. Trimming took 4 bases from V and 6 from J; bases not matched to a gene: 11. Germline CDR1 and CDR2: SEHNR and FQNEAQ (reference sequence). The CDR3 sequence is CASSSPGLAPGNEQFF. In DNA, the CDR3 is TGTGCCAGCAGCTCTCCAGGACTAGCTCCTGGCAATGAGCAGTTCTTC.

The rearrangement uses TRBV12-3 or TRBV12-4 and TRBJ1-3, with D tentatively TRBD1 (6 bases). The CDR3 has 17 residues. Trimming removed 2 bases at V and 4 bases at J, with 18 bases between. The CDR3 bases are TGTGCCAGCAGTTTACGGACAGCGGGCGACTCCGGAAACACCATATATTTT. Translation gives CASSLRTAGDSGNTIYF.

This clonotype was detected once. This chain connects TRBV20-1 to TRBJ2-7, with a possible D match to TRBD2 (6 bases). The germline gives CDR1 DFQATT, CDR2 SNEGSKA (reference sequence). The ends were cut back, 3 bases at V and 1 base at J, with 7 bases in the middle. This CDR3 region has 12 residues. The CDR3 DNA sequence: TGCAGTGCTAGCGGACTATCCTACGAGCAGTACTTC. This encodes CSASGLSYEQYF.

This clonotype has only one observation. The V and J genes are TRBV19 and TRBJ1-1; D gene uncertain. This CDR3 spans 12 amino acids. Trimming took 5 bases from V and 5 from J, leaving 9 bases between them. The germline V gene encodes CDR1 LNHDA and CDR2 SQIVND (reference sequence). The CDR3 DNA sequence: TGTGCCAGTAGTCCGCGGCGGACTGAAGCTTTCTTT. It encodes CASSPRRTEAFF.

This clonotype was observed a handful of times. The chain is built from TRBV7-9 and TRBJ2-7; D unresolved. CDR1 is SEHNR and CDR2 is FQNEAQ in the germline V gene (reference sequence). CDR3 size: 14 residues. V shed 5 bases and J shed 0 bases, with 11 bases lying between them. The CDR3 protein is CASSLKTHSYEQYF. The CDR3 DNA is TGTGCCAGCAGCCTCAAGACGCACTCCTACGAGCAGTACTTC.